These T cell receptor beta chains were read from a single sample in a study of T cell responses to AZD1222 COVID-19 vaccine. Clones were sequenced by immunoSEQ multiplex PCR, and TCRdb holds only the in-frame ones, with some missing. In the table there are 90,000 to 100,000 clones, around 89% of which are singletons. The starting material was peripheral blood, obtained on day 0 of AZD1222 vaccination. All receptors derive from an adult in good health. Both conserved end residues are trimmed from each CDR3. Each record gives: J gene, clone size, V gene, CDR3 protein. The size field is filled for only some rows; it gives once, few, many or a size class.

j_call: TRBJ2-7
clone_size: NA
v_call: TRBV6-5
cdr3_aa: ASRPNSPGAYEQY

j_call: TRBJ1-4
clone_size: NA
v_call: TRBV7-9
cdr3_aa: ASSSGQGDEKLF

j_call: TRBJ1-5
clone_size: NA
v_call: TRBV28
cdr3_aa: ASSLLGQAEGQPQH

j_call: TRBJ2-7
clone_size: NA
v_call: TRBV6-5
cdr3_aa: ASRIPGPLGEQY

j_call: TRBJ1-1
clone_size: NA
v_call: TRBV5-1
cdr3_aa: ASSSDLGTAEAF

j_call: TRBJ1-6
clone_size: NA
v_call: TRBV9
cdr3_aa: ASSVGGTPLH

j_call: TRBJ2-3
clone_size: NA
v_call: TRBV29-1
cdr3_aa: SVAASGTDTQY

j_call: TRBJ2-7
clone_size: once
v_call: TRBV18
cdr3_aa: ASSPPGGQASYEQY

j_call: TRBJ2-1
clone_size: once
v_call: TRBV14
cdr3_aa: ASSSRLAGGIDEQF

j_call: TRBJ2-7
clone_size: few
v_call: TRBV5-4
cdr3_aa: ASSLRGNSYEQY

j_call: TRBJ2-6
clone_size: NA
v_call: TRBV28
cdr3_aa: ASGRLAGLPSGANVLT

j_call: TRBJ1-1
clone_size: NA
v_call: TRBV11-2
cdr3_aa: ASSLGSPTTGSVNTEAF

j_call: TRBJ1-5
clone_size: NA
v_call: TRBV5-1
cdr3_aa: ASSWDSYQPQH

j_call: TRBJ2-7
clone_size: NA
v_call: TRBV29-1
cdr3_aa: SVVQGARSSYEQY

j_call: TRBJ1-2
clone_size: NA
v_call: TRBV2
cdr3_aa: ASSDTTDRAGGYT

j_call: TRBJ2-1
clone_size: NA
v_call: TRBV7-6
cdr3_aa: ASSSGLAAYNEQF

j_call: TRBJ2-2
clone_size: NA
v_call: TRBV1
cdr3_aa: TSSQDSIGLPGELF

j_call: TRBJ2-7
clone_size: NA
v_call: TRBV9
cdr3_aa: ASSPASGSYEQY

j_call: TRBJ2-1
clone_size: NA
v_call: TRBV28
cdr3_aa: ASSINNEQF

j_call: TRBJ1-1
clone_size: NA
v_call: TRBV11-3
cdr3_aa: ASSLEGQLGTEAF

j_call: TRBJ1-1
clone_size: NA
v_call: TRBV11-3
cdr3_aa: ASSLIGGTEAF

j_call: TRBJ1-5
clone_size: NA
v_call: TRBV6-5
cdr3_aa: ASSYSSRGSNQPQH

j_call: TRBJ1-5
clone_size: NA
v_call: TRBV27
cdr3_aa: ASSFQGGNQPQH

j_call: TRBJ1-2
clone_size: NA
v_call: TRBV6-5
cdr3_aa: ASSRDRSNYGYT

j_call: TRBJ1-1
clone_size: few
v_call: TRBV18
cdr3_aa: ASSSSRAGGTEAF

j_call: TRBJ1-1
clone_size: NA
v_call: TRBV29-1
cdr3_aa: SVEGLLPYTEAF

j_call: TRBJ2-5
clone_size: NA
v_call: TRBV12-5
cdr3_aa: ASGLGQQETQY

j_call: TRBJ1-3
clone_size: NA
v_call: TRBV4-3
cdr3_aa: ASSQVGGITIY

j_call: TRBJ1-6
clone_size: NA
v_call: TRBV2
cdr3_aa: AIRSGTVNSPLH

j_call: TRBJ2-2
clone_size: NA
v_call: TRBV6-2/TRBV6-3
cdr3_aa: ASSYGQPGGELF

j_call: TRBJ2-3
clone_size: NA
v_call: TRBV18
cdr3_aa: ASSPPVRTDTQY

j_call: TRBJ1-2
clone_size: once
v_call: TRBV6-5
cdr3_aa: ASTVSTGGVYGYT

j_call: TRBJ2-7
clone_size: NA
v_call: TRBV5-6
cdr3_aa: ASSALDRDEQY

j_call: TRBJ2-2
clone_size: NA
v_call: TRBV5-1
cdr3_aa: ASSLDSSGGELF

j_call: TRBJ2-1
clone_size: NA
v_call: TRBV7-2
cdr3_aa: ASSLDWSGAVYNEQF

j_call: TRBJ1-2
clone_size: few
v_call: TRBV18
cdr3_aa: ASSSRGAGYGYT